The T cell receptor (beta chain) under discussion was sequenced for a study of beta chain features in type 1 diabetes. Comments on this clone: One end of the junction varies from germline; a read error may be responsible.

Isolated RNA was reverse transcribed in full, so expressed TCRB transcripts were sequenced. Measured with immunoSEQ multiplex PCR; TCRdb has only the in-frame clones, and not every one. The repertoire includes roughly 180,000 clones, 13% of them detected once, and about 0.59% sits in the top ten. Looked up from germline, CDR1 is MNHEY and CDR2 is SVGAGI. This CDR3 contains 14 residues. V is TRBV6-5 and J is TRBJ1-3; D ambiguous. Sequenced: central memory CD4+ T cells from blood. The clonotype was recovered from a woman aged 18-29 years in good health. CDR3 bases: TGTGCCAGCAGTTACGAGGCAGCCGGCCTGCCACCAAATTTT. Amino acid sequence: CASSYEAAGLPPNF.